The 12 T cell receptor beta chains listed next were all sequenced from one sample in a study of breast tumors, draining lymph nodes, adjacent tissues. Axillary draining lymph nodes of breast cancer patients supplied the node samples. TCRdb ran MiXCR on the multiplex PCR reads and lists one entry per CDR3 protein. The repertoire includes 270,000 or so distinct CDR3 sequences, 30% of them detected once, and over 0.95% sits in the top ten. The material sequenced was axillary lymph node tissue. The receptors originated from a female donor with breast cancer. Some clones in this sample may be carry-over from other donors' samples.

To note about this clonotype: A far larger clone lies a single base away; this is likely a read error. The rearrangement joins TRBV6-4 to TRBJ2-3; D is unresolved. Trimming shortened V by 5 bases and J by 7 bases, and 7 bases separated the two germline ends. The CDR3 is 11 amino acids. CDR1 is MRHNA, CDR2 SNTAGT, per germline. CDR3 sequence: CASSFGNTQYF. CDR3 coding DNA: TGTGCCAGCAGTTTCGGTAATACGCAGTATTTT.

This clonotype was counted many times. The V and J genes are TRBV7-6 and TRBJ2-2; TRBD1 is a possible D gene (7 bases). CDR1 SGHVS and CDR2 FNYEAQ come from the germline V gene. V was shortened by 1 base and J by 0 bases, with 15 bases between the two germline ends. There are 18 residues in the CDR3. In DNA, the CDR3 is TGTGCCAGCAGCTTAGTTCCCAGGGGGGCTACGAACACCGGGGAGCTGTTTTTT. This gives the protein CASSLVPRGATNTGELFF.

In this sample, this clonotype turned up many times. The chain has TRBV20-1 and TRBJ2-7; tentatively, D is TRBD1 (5 bases). The V gene's germline CDR1 is DFQATT and CDR2 SNEGSKA (reference sequence). The V gene lost 5 bases and the J gene lost 4 bases, with 15 bases spanning the gap. This CDR3 region has 13 residues. The CDR3 here is CSAPSGRDYEQYF. DNA for the CDR3: TGCAGTGCTCCCTCGGGCAGGGATTACGAGCAGTACTTC.

There are many counts of this clonotype. The chain employs TRBV7-9 and TRBJ1-2, with a possible D match to TRBD1 (5 bases). V shed 5 bases and J shed 4 bases, with 20 bases lying between them. The V gene's germline CDR1 is SEHNR and CDR2 FQNEAQ (reference sequence). This CDR3 spans 16 amino acids. As DNA, the CDR3 is TGTGCCAGCAGCGTAACGCGACAGATAGAGCCCTATGGCTACACCTTC. Its protein is CASSVTRQIEPYGYTF.

As for this clonotype: It is likely a read error, because the conserved phenylalanine at the end of the CDR3 is missing. The chain has TRBV7-3 and TRBJ2-5; tentative D call: TRBD1 (5 bases). The CDR3 sequence is 14 residues long. Trimming shortened V by 6 bases and J by 7 bases, and 18 bases separated the two germline ends. Germline V gives CDR1 SGHTA, CDR2 FQGTGA. The CDR3 DNA follows: TGTGCCAGCAGTTTACAAGGGGCATATGGGACCCAGTACCTC. It specifies CASSLQGAYGTQYL.

At least ten counts were recorded for this clonotype. This chain links TRBV9 with TRBJ2-5; 13 bases match TRBD2. Germline CDR1 SGDLS, CDR2 YYNGEE. The CDR3 is made up of 16 amino acids. V lost 4 bases and J lost 4; bases outside the gene matches: 7. As DNA, the CDR3 is TGTGCCAGCAGCCCCCGGACTAGCGGGAGAAGAGAGACCCAGTACTTC. Protein: CASSPRTSGRRETQYF.

This clonotype occurred many times. The chain uses TRBV12-3 or TRBV12-4 and TRBJ2-7; D gene ambiguous. The CDR3 spans 12 residues. V lost 4 bases, J lost 2 bases, and 6 bases lay in between. The CDR3 region is CASSSGPYEQYF. The DNA of the CDR3 is TGTGCCAGCAGTTCCGGACCCTACGAGCAGTACTTC.

This clonotype was counted a single time. One base away lies a much larger clone, so this may be a sequencing read error. The chain combines TRBV5-5 with TRBJ1-3; 9 bases are shared with TRBD1. This CDR3 is 17 amino acids long. Germline CDR1 and CDR2: SGHKS and YYEKEE (reference sequence). J lost 4 bases, V lost 3 bases, and 11 bases had no gene match. CDR3: CASSWVLGTGSGNTIYF. The CDR3 DNA reads as TGTGCCAGCAGCTGGGTACTGGGGACAGGGTCCGGAAACACCATATATTTT. Full variable domain (remainder filled in from reference TRBV5-5 and TRBJ1-3): DAGVTQSPTHLIKTRGQQVTLRCSPISGHKSVSWYQQVLGQGPQFIFQYYEKEERGRGNFPDRFSARQFPNYSSELNVNALLLGDSALYLCASSWVLGTGSGNTIYFGEGSWLTVV.

About this clonotype itself: A much larger clone is a single base away; this may be a read error. This chain joins TRBV5-1 and TRBJ2-7; tentative D call: TRBD2 (5 bases). This CDR3 has 14 amino acids. Germline V CDR1 and CDR2: SGHRS, YFSETQ. V was trimmed by 5 bases and J by 4 bases, leaving 16 bases between them. CDR3 in amino acids: CASRSPGMGYEQYF. The CDR3 region has the DNA TGCGCCAGCAGAAGCCCCGGGATGGGGTACGAGCAGTACTTC. Together with reference TRBV5-1 and TRBJ2-7, the CDR3 gives the full variable domain: KAGVTQTPRYLIKTRGQQVTLSCSPISGHRSVSWYQQTPGQGLQFLFEYFSETQRNKGNFPGRFSGRQFSNSRSEMNVSTLELGDSALYLCASRSPGMGYEQYFGPGTRLTVT.

Turning to this clonotype: Being one base from a much bigger clone, this may be a read error. This chain uses TRBV3-1 with TRBJ1-6; TRBD1 might be the D (5 bases). V lost 4 bases and J lost 3, with 10 bases in between. Germline V gene lookup returns CDR1 LGHDT and CDR2 YNNKEL (reference sequence). The CDR3 totals 15 residues. In nucleotides, the CDR3 is TGTGCCAGCAGCCTTCAGGGTTGCTATAATTCACCCCTCCACTTT. Translating gives CASSLQGCYNSPLHF.

This clonotype was picked up many times. The chain uses TRBV7-2 and TRBJ2-1; the D is unclear. This CDR3 is 21 amino acids long. The germline V gene encodes CDR1 SGHTA and CDR2 FQGNSA. Trimming took off 2 bases at V and 0 bases at J, with 26 bases between the two ends. CDR3 in DNA: TGTGCCAGCAGCTTACCGGTTTTAAAAGGCCCGATGGAAAGCTCCTACAATGAGCAGTTCTTC. It encodes CASSLPVLKGPMESSYNEQFF.

As to this clonotype: A read error may explain this, as a much larger clone is one base away. The rearrangement joins TRBV11-3 to TRBJ2-3, with D perhaps matching TRBD2 (5 bases). This CDR3 comprises 15 residues. Per the germline V gene, CDR1 is SGHNT and CDR2 is YENEEA. CDR3 coding DNA: TGTGCCAGCAGCTTAGATGAGGGAAAGCAGGATACGCGGTATTTT. Translating it yields CASSLDEGKQDTRYF.